The next 18 T cell receptor beta chains were all read from a single sample in a study of identical twins. MiXCR, applied by TCRdb to the 5' RACE reads, yields one record per CDR3 protein. This sample has hundreds of thousands of distinct CDR3 sequences, with 15% to 20% found just once. This sample also appeared in a second study, on T cells expressing NK-cell markers.

Sequencing was done on a sample of PBMCs. Every receptor here comes from a woman aged 18-29 years in good health.

This clonotype was picked up a small number of times. The chain links TRBV27 to TRBJ2-1, with D possibly TRBD2 on 6 matching bases. V lost 6 bases to trimming and J lost 5 bases, with 14 bases between them. The CDR3 is 14 amino acids. Germline CDR1 and CDR2: MNHEY and SMNVEV (reference sequence). The CDR3 bases are TGTGCCAGCAGCTCGGGACTCTTTAACAATGAGCAGTTCTTC. Protein sequence: CASSSGLFNNEQFF.

This clonotype was seen more than once but under ten times. The chain links TRBV4-2 to TRBJ2-1; 10 bases line up with TRBD2. CDR3 length equals 19 residues. V lost 4 bases, J lost 0 bases, and 12 bases stayed unmatched. Germline V lookup: CDR1 LGHNA, CDR2 YNFKEQ. This chain's CDR3 is CASSRTAGGPSSSYNEQFF. CDR3 in DNA: TGTGCCAGCAGCCGGACAGCGGGGGGGCCATCTAGCTCCTACAATGAGCAGTTCTTC.

The chain uses TRBV6-5 and TRBJ1-1; D is unresolved. The germline V gene encodes CDR1 MNHEY and CDR2 SVGAGI. V dropped 4 bases and J dropped 0 bases, with 9 bases sitting between them. This CDR3 has 14 residues. DNA for the CDR3: TGTGCCAGCAGTTTCGACGGAATGAACACTGAAGCTTTCTTT. This translates into CASSFDGMNTEAFF.

The V call is TRBV4-2, the J call TRBJ1-6; 7 nucleotides align to TRBD1. Germline loops: CDR1 LGHNA, CDR2 YNFKEQ. This CDR3 contains 14 residues. J lost 7 bases, V lost 4 bases, and 4 bases had no gene match. In DNA form, the CDR3 reads TGTGCCAGCAGCCTAAAGGACAGGAATTCACCCCTCCACTTT. It is translated as CASSLKDRNSPLHF.

This clonotype occurred a few times. This chain connects TRBV12-3 or TRBV12-4 to TRBJ2-6; D tentatively fits TRBD1 or TRBD2 (5 bases each). The V end was cut by 10 bases, the J end by 0 bases, with 22 bases between. The CDR3 runs 18 residues. The CDR3 bases are TGTGCCACTCACCACGCCCGGGACGGACGCTCTGGGGCCAACGTCCTGACTTTC. Protein: CATHHARDGRSGANVLTF.

There are a few counts of this clonotype. The chain is built from TRBV20-1 and TRBJ2-7; D call uncertain. V shed 5 bases and J shed 5 bases, with 22 bases lying between them. Germline assignment: CDR1 DFQATT and CDR2 SNEGSKA (reference sequence). This CDR3 is 15 amino acids long. The DNA of the CDR3 is TGCAGTGCTCCTACCCTTGGCAGGACGGGCCACGAGCAGTACTTC. Amino acids: CSAPTLGRTGHEQYF.

The V and J genes are TRBV20-1 and TRBJ2-7; 8 nucleotides match TRBD2. The CDR3 loop spans 13 amino acids. Germline CDR1 reads DFQATT; CDR2 reads SNEGSKA (reference sequence). J lost 2 bases, V lost 6 bases, and 6 bases had no gene match. The CDR3 DNA follows: TGCAGTGCCAGTGATAGCGGGACCTACGAGCAGTACTTC. This gives the protein CSASDSGTYEQYF.

The rearrangement uses TRBV10-2 and TRBJ1-1; TRBD1 is a possible D gene (5 bases). Trimming stripped 6 bases from V and 8 bases from J, with 13 bases between. The CDR3 totals 12 residues. The germline V gene encodes CDR1 WSHSY and CDR2 SAAADI. CDR3 DNA: TGCGCCAGCAGGGAGGGGTTACGGGAAGCTTTCTTT. Protein sequence: CASREGLREAFF.

There are a few counts of this clonotype. The chain has TRBV27 and TRBJ2-7, with no clear D. Deletions cut 2 bases from V and 2 bases from J, with 13 bases between. There are 15 residues in the CDR3. Germline values: CDR1 MNHEY, CDR2 SMNVEV (reference sequence). CDR3 amino acids: CASSLDPFATYEQYF. The CDR3 nucleotides are TGTGCCAGCAGTTTAGACCCCTTTGCTACCTACGAGCAGTACTTC.

The gene calls are TRBV7-9 and TRBJ2-7; D unresolved. Deletions cut 5 bases from V and 6 bases from J, with 8 bases between. This CDR3 is built from 11 residues. Per the germline V gene, CDR1 is SEHNR and CDR2 is FQNEAQ (reference sequence). In DNA form, the CDR3 reads TGTGCCAGCAGCCACGGGCCCGAGCAGTACTTC. Protein sequence: CASSHGPEQYF.

The rearrangement joins TRBV24-1 to TRBJ2-5; 8 bases match TRBD1. The CDR3 has 15 residues. Germline CDR1 reads KGHDR; CDR2 reads SFDVKD. V was clipped by 4 bases and J by 5 bases; unmatched bases: 8. The CDR3 nucleotides read TGTGCCACCAGTGAGCCCGGACAGGGAGGCGAGACCCAGTACTTC. Its protein product is CATSEPGQGGETQYF.

The chain recombines TRBV13 with TRBJ2-5; the D gene could be TRBD1 or TRBD2 (5 bases each). This CDR3 region has 15 residues. Germline CDR1 is PRHDT and CDR2 is FYEKMQ (reference sequence). V was pared by 4 bases and J by 2 bases, with 14 bases between. CDR3 DNA: TGTGCCAGCAGCTCACTAAGGGGAGAGCAAGAGACCCAGTACTTC. Translating gives CASSSLRGEQETQYF.

This clonotype was observed at least ten times. The chain recombines TRBV15 with TRBJ1-6, with TRBD1 matching 7 bases. Unmatched junction bases numbered 10, after V lost 4 bases and J lost 13 bases. Germline values: CDR1 LNHNV, CDR2 YYDKDF (reference sequence). The CDR3 covers 14 residues. The CDR3 region is CATSNPGQKGPLHF. The CDR3 nucleotides are TGTGCCACCAGCAATCCGGGACAGAAAGGGCCCCTCCACTTT.

This clonotype was detected only a few times. The chain joins TRBV5-1 to TRBJ2-1; 8 bases match TRBD2. In germline, CDR1 is SGHRS, CDR2 YFSETQ. V trimming: 4 bases; J trimming: 4 bases; junction bases outside the gene matches: 7. The CDR3 totals 15 residues. CDR3 sequence (DNA): TGCGCCAGCAGCCATAGCGGGGAGGTATACAATGAGCAGTTCTTC. This encodes CASSHSGEVYNEQFF.

This clonotype was observed a few times. CDR3: CSASGIDPNNEQFF. CDR3 coding DNA: TGCAGTGCTAGCGGGATCGACCCGAACAATGAGCAGTTCTTC. The chain has TRBV20-1 and TRBJ2-1; D is perhaps TRBD2 (5 bases). Germline V gene data show CDR1 as DFQATT and CDR2 as SNEGSKA (reference sequence). This CDR3 has 14 amino acids. The V end was cut by 3 bases, the J end by 5 bases, with 14 bases between.

This chain joins TRBV20-1 and TRBJ2-7; 8 nucleotides agree with TRBD2. Germline V gene sequence: CDR1 DFQATT, CDR2 SNEGSKA (reference sequence). This CDR3 region has 12 residues. J was trimmed by 6 bases and V by 2 bases; bases with no gene match: 3. CDR3 region: CSARPGGVEQYF. CDR3 DNA: TGCAGTGCTAGACCCGGGGGGGTCGAGCAGTACTTC.

The gene calls are TRBV4-1 and TRBJ2-7; D possibly corresponds to TRBD2 (5 bases). The V end was cut by 4 bases, the J end by 0 bases, with 13 bases between. Germline values: CDR1 MGHRA, CDR2 YSYEKL. CDR3 length: 15 residues. The chain's CDR3 is CASSPRDFSSYEQYF. The CDR3 coding sequence is TGCGCCAGCAGCCCGAGGGATTTTTCCTCCTACGAGCAGTACTTC.

V is TRBV10-3 and J is TRBJ2-1; TRBD2 matches 9 bases. Germline V gene data show CDR1 as ENHRY and CDR2 as SYGVKD. J was trimmed by 7 bases and V by 4 bases; bases with no gene match: 5. The CDR3 runs 14 residues. As DNA, the CDR3 is TGTGCCATCAGTGGAGATCTAGCGGGAAATGAGCAGTTCTTC. Its protein product is CAISGDLAGNEQFF.